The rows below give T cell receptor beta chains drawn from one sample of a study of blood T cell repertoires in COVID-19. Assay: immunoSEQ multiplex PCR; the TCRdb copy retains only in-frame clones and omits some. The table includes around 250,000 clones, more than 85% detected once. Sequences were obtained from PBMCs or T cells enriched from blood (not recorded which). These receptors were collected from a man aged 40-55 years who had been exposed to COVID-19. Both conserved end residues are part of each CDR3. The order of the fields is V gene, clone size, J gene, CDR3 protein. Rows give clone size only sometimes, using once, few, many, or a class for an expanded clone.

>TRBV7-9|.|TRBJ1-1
CASSLESMNTEAFF
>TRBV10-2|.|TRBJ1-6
CASSEDYRNSPLHF
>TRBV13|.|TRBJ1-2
CASSPGQGALYGYTF
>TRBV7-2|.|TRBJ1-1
CASSRGQMKAFF
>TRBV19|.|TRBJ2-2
CASRPQGNTGELFF
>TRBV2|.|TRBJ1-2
CASSVGQGIDGYTF
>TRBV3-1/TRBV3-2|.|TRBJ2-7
CASSHVGLAGASYEQYF
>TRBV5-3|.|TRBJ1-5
CARSLALSSGNQPQHF
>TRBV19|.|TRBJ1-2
CASSIDSLVYTF
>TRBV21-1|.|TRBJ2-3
CASSKGTGTLWAFTDTQYF
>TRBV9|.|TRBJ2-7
CASSVGGLAGYEQYF
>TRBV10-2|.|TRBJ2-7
CASSEGQGTSYEQYF
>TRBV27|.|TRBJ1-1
CASSLSQGASEAFF
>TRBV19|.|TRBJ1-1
CASSIDGGLTEAFF
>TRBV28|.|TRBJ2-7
CASSQPGQTYEQYF
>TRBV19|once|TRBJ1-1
CASSADRAEAFF
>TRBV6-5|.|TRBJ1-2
CASSYSAGSEYGYTF
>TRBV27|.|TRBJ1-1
CASSQQGARHTEAFF
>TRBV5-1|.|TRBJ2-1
CASRLWGEAYNEQFF
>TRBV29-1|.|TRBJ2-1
CSVKPGQGRNEQFF
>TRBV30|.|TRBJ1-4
CAWTPGIPGEKLFF
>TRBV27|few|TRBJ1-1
CASSLFGGFRSLAFF
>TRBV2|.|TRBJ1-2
CASSEAFFRRDGYTF
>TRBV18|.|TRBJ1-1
CASSPPGTGSVTEAFF
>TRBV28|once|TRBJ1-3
CASSPQGGTGNTIYF
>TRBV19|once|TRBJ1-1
CASSTSGVSKVTEAFF
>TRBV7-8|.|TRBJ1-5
CASSSGGGIMANQPQHF